This T cell receptor beta chain was retrieved from a study of cytomegalovirus exposure and HLA in healthy donors. Study-wide context: One earlier analysis, a look at 150 million to 200 million T cells, found some 120 million unique TCR beta sequences.

The primer mix had 60 Vbeta and 13 Jbeta primers. Per the study methods: Among the unique TCR beta chains that a later analysis counted, about 86 million in all, roughly 9.9 million were shared. Some clones are missing from TCRdb's copy, which holds only in-frame ones; the method was immunoSEQ multiplex PCR. V, J and clone size are taken as reported in that table, and D and trimming were inferred from the DNA itself. The sample includes 60,000 to 70,000 clones, around three quarters of them seen just once. This CDR3 has 13 amino acids. With 6 bases clipped from V and 7 bases from J, the junction kept 8 bases outside the gene matches. Germline CDR1 MNHEY, CDR2 SVGAGI.

The sample taken for sequencing was PBMCs. The chain recombines TRBV6-5 with TRBJ1-1; 7 bases line up with TRBD1. This receptor was obtained from a man aged 18 to 29 in good health and CMV-seropositive. CDR3 nucleotides: TGTGCCAGCAGGATTACGGGACAGCTTGAAGCTTTCTTT. Amino acids: CASRITGQLEAFF.